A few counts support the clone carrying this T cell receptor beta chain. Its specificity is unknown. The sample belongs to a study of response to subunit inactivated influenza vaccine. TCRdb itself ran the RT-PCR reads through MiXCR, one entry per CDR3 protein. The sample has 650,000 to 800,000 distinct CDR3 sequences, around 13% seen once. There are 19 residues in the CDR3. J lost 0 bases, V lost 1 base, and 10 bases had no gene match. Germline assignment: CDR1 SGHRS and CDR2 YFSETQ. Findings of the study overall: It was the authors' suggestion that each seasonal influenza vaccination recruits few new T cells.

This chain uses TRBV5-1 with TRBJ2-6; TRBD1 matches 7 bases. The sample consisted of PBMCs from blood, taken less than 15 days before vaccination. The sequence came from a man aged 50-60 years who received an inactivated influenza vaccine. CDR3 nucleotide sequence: TGCGCCAGCAGCTTGAGGGATCGGGACAGCCACTCTGGGGCCAACGTCCTGACTTTC. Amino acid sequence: CASSLRDRDSHSGANVLTF.